These T cell receptor beta chains were read from a single sample in a study of shared clonotypes between healthy human individuals. Profiling relied on immunoSEQ multiplex PCR, and the TCRdb table lists in-frame clones only, not all of them. Among approximately 180,000 clones, approximately 92% were seen once, and the ten largest hold 0.065% to 0.07%. Sequenced: naive CD4+ T cells sorted from blood. These receptors were collected from a woman aged 25 to 39 in good health. CDR3s include the opening cysteine and the closing phenylalanine or tryptophan. A D gene is named only where the DNA matches it firmly. Expanded clones get a size class; other rows say once, few or many, or leave the size out.

TRBD2	-	TRBV29-1	TRBJ2-1	CSVATSGRASEQFF	TGCAGCGTTGCCACTAGCGGGAGGGCTAGTGAGCAGTTCTTC
-	-	TRBV5-1	TRBJ1-4	CASSLVGAGNEKLFF	TGCGCCAGCAGCTTGGTGGGGGCGGGTAATGAAAAACTGTTTTTT
-	-	TRBV27	TRBJ1-1	CASSPPWSTEAFF	TGTGCCAGCAGTCCCCCCTGGAGCACTGAAGCTTTCTTT
TRBD2	-	TRBV29-1	TRBJ2-1	CSVGRLADNEQFF	TGCAGCGTTGGGCGACTAGCGGACAATGAGCAGTTCTTC
-	once	TRBV4-2	TRBJ1-1	CASSAQGAEAFF	TGTGCCAGCAGCGCACAGGGCGCTGAAGCTTTCTTT
TRBD1	-	TRBV5-6	TRBJ2-5	CASSSSAGGQETQYF	TGTGCCAGCAGCTCTTCGGCAGGGGGCCAAGAGACCCAGTACTTC
-	-	TRBV28	TRBJ2-7	CASSLFRFFYEQYF	TGTGCCAGCAGTTTATTTCGGTTTTTCTACGAGCAGTACTTC
-	-	TRBV19	TRBJ2-7	CASSMGAEIEQYF	TGTGCCAGTAGTATGGGTGCAGAGATCGAGCAGTACTTC
-	once	TRBV27	TRBJ2-7	CASSLSGAPYEQYF	TGTGCCAGCAGTTTATCGGGGGCTCCCTACGAGCAGTACTTC
-	-	TRBV29-1	TRBJ1-2	CSVEGPTIGNYGYTF	TGCAGCGTTGAGGGCCCTACCATAGGGAACTATGGCTACACCTTC
TRBD2	-	TRBV7-9	TRBJ2-1	CASSPGLAGKWSEQFF	TGTGCCAGCAGCCCGGGACTAGCGGGCAAGTGGAGTGAGCAGTTCTTC
-	-	TRBV7-8	TRBJ2-7	CASSLVQYEQYF	TGTGCCAGCAGCTTAGTCCAGTACGAGCAGTACTTC
-	-	TRBV5-1	TRBJ1-2	CASRLDPGGYGYTF	TGCGCCAGCAGACTCGATCCTGGGGGGTATGGCTACACCTTC
TRBD2	-	TRBV10-3	TRBJ2-7	CAISDSSGGTYEQYF	TGTGCCATCAGTGATTCTAGCGGGGGAACCTACGAGCAGTACTTC
-	few	TRBV27	TRBJ2-7	CASSLSPLDEQYF	TGTGCCAGCAGTTTATCTCCCCTCGACGAGCAGTACTTC
TRBD1	-	TRBV6-1	TRBJ2-5	CASSDRAKETQYF	TGTGCCAGCAGCGACAGGGCCAAAGAGACCCAGTACTTC
TRBD1	-	TRBV28	TRBJ1-4	CASSSGGTNEKLFF	TGTGCCAGCAGTTCAGGGGGCACTAATGAAAAACTGTTTTTT
-	-	TRBV15	TRBJ1-2	CATSRDRSGSFGGYTF	TGTGCCACCAGCAGAGATCGATCGGGCAGCTTCGGTGGCTACACCTTC
-	-	TRBV5-1	TRBJ1-4	CASSSGENEKLFF	TGCGCCAGCAGCTCCGGCGAGAATGAAAAACTGTTTTTT
TRBD1	-	TRBV18	TRBJ2-7	CASSGAGQGIDEQYF	TGTGCCAGCTCAGGGGCGGGACAGGGTATCGACGAGCAGTACTTC
-	once	TRBV28	TRBJ1-5	CASSYGDNPQHF	TGTGCCAGCAGTTACGGGGACAACCCCCAGCATTTT
-	-	TRBV18	TRBJ2-7	CASSPLDFGEQYF	TGTGCCAGCTCACCTCTTGACTTCGGGGAGCAGTACTTC
TRBD2	-	TRBV30	TRBJ2-7	CAWSVTSGLAGANEQYF	TGTGCCTGGAGTGTAACATCGGGACTAGCGGGAGCCAACGAGCAGTACTTC
-	-	TRBV20-1	TRBJ1-1	CSAGVAAEAFF	TGCAGTGCGGGGGTGGCGGCTGAAGCTTTCTTT
-	once	TRBV18	TRBJ1-1	CASSPPGGWSEAFF	TGTGCCAGCTCACCACCGGGTGGATGGTCTGAAGCTTTCTTT
TRBD1	-	TRBV7-8	TRBJ2-7	CASSSGQVISYEQYF	TGTGCCAGCAGCTCCGGACAGGTGATCTCCTACGAGCAGTACTTC
-	-	TRBV10-3	TRBJ2-1	CAISERLVNEQFF	TGTGCCATCAGTGAAAGGCTAGTCAATGAGCAGTTCTTC
TRBD1	-	TRBV27	TRBJ2-7	CASSPGTGSISYEQYF	TGTGCCAGCAGTCCCGGGACAGGTTCTATCTCCTACGAGCAGTACTTC